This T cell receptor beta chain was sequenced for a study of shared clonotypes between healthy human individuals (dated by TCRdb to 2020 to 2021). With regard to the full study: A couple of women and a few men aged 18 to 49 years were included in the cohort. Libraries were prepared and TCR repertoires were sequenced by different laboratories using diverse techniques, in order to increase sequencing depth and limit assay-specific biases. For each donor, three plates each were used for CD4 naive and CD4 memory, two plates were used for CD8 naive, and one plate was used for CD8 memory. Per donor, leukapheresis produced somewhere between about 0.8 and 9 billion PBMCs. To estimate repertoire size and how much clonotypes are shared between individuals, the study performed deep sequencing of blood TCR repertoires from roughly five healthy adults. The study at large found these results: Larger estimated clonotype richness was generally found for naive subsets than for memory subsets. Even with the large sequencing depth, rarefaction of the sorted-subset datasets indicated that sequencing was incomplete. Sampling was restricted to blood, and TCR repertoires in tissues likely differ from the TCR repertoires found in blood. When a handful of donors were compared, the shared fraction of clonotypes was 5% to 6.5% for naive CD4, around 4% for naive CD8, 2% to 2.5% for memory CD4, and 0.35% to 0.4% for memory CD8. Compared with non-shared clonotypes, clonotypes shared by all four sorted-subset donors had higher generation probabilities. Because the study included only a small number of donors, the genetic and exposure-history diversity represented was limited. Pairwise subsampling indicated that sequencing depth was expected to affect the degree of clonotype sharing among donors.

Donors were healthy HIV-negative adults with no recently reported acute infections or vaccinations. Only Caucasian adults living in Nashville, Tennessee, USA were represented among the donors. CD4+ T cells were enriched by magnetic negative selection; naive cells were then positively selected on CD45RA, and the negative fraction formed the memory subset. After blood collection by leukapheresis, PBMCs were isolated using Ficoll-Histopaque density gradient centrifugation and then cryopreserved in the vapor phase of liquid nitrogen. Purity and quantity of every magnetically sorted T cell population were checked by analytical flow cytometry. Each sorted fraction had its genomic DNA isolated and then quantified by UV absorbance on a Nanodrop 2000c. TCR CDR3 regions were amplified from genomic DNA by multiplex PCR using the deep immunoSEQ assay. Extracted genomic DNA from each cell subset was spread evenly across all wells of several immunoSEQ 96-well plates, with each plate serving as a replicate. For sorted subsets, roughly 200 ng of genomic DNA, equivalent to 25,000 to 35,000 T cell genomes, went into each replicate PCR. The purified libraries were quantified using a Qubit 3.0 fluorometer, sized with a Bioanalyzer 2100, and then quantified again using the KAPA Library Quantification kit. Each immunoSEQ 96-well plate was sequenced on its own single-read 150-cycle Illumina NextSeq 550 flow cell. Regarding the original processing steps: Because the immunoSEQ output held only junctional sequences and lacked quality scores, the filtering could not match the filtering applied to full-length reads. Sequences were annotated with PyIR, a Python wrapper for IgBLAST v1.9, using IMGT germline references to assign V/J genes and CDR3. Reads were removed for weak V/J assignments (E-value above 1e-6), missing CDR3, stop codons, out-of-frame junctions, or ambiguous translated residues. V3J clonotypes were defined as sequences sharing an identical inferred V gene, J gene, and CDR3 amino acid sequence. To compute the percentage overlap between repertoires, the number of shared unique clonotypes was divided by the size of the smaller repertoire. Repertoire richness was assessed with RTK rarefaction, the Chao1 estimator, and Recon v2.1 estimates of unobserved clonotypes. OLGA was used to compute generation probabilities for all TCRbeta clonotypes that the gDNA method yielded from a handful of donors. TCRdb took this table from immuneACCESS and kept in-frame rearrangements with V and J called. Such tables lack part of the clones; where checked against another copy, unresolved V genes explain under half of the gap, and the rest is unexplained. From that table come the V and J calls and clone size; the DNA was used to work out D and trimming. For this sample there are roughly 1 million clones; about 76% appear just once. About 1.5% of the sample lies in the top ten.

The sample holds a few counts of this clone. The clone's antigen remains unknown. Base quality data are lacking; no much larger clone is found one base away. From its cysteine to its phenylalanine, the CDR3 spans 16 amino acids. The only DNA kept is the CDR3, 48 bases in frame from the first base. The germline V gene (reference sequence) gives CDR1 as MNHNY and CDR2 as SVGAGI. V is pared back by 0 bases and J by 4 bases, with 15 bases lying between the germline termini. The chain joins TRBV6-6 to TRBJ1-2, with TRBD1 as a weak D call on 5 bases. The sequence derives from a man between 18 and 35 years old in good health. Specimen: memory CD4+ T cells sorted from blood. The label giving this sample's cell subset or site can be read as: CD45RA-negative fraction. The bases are TGTGCCAGCAGTTACTCGTACGGGGGGGAAGTCTATGGCTACACCTTC. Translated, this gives CASSYSYGGEVYGYTF.